A single T cell receptor (beta chain) is shown here with its context. There is no known antigen for this receptor. The input lacks base qualities; no much larger clone sits a single base away. The treatment or condition tag for this specimen amounts to: in vitro stimulation with specific CMV peptide epitopes to enrich CMV-specific T cells. The source of the sample is a study of T cell repertoires in cytomegalovirus infection (dated by TCRdb to between 2019 and 2020). With respect to the entire study: Alongside well-studied HLA-B-restricted epitopes, the peptide stimulations were aimed at recently identified HLA-C-restricted CMV epitopes, whose presentation resists viral immunomodulation. Because public TCR beta signatures pointed to carriage of CMV infection together with the matching HLA type, the HLA type of each donor mattered for the analysis.

At the junction V is shortened by 0 bases and J by 8 bases, with 17 bases in between. CDR1 and CDR2 are read off the germline V gene as LGHNA and YNFKEQ. From its cysteine to its phenylalanine, the CDR3 spans 16 amino acids. The entry retains the CDR3 DNA only, 48 bases that are in frame from base 1. What the study reported, not specific to this receptor: In both this cohort and an independent roughly 350-donor cohort, the cumulative frequency of public TCR beta family members distinguished carriers of CMV infection plus the relevant HLA type. The ex vivo response was dominated by HLA-C-restricted CMV-specific TCR beta clonotypes, which also provided the single most frequent clonotype in two of eight donors.

TCRdb records Illumina HiSeq 1500 as the sequencer. Using fastp trimming at Q25 and MiXCR clonotype assembly, TCRdb reanalyzed the public sequencing data and kept in-frame beta chains. Every CDR3 protein is listed once, alongside the most common genes and DNA of its rows. The sample yields some 800,000 distinct CDR3 sequences; about 30% were counted once. The top ten constitute around 11% of the sample. This TCR was sampled from a human donor in good health (CMV status not recorded). Some clones in this sample may be carry-over from other donors' samples. The chain is made from TRBV4-2 and TRBJ2-1; the D match is possibly TRBD1 or TRBD2, with 5 bases aligned in each. The specimen was cultured CD8+ T cells from PBMCs, collected from culture after CMV antigen stimulation. The DNA sequence is given as TGTGCCAGCAGCCAAGATAGTGGGGGTTCAATCTATGAGCAGTTCTTC. It translates to CASSQDSGGSIYEQFF.